At least ten counts were recorded for the clone carrying this T cell receptor (beta chain). Its antigen is undetermined. Amplified TCR beta CDR3 regions came from RNA transcripts. First-round RT-PCR with HTBI primers amplified the TCR CDR3 region. Each CDR3 protein gets one entry after TCRdb re-called the multiplex PCR reads with MiXCR. The data contain approximately 690,000 distinct CDR3 sequences, approximately 15% of them seen just once; the ten biggest clones take up around 12%. The sample is drawn from a study of T cells in Graves' hyperthyroidism and ophthalmopathy. Study-wide findings and caveats: The model made its ophthalmopathy prediction, and onset followed a median about 6.8 months later. Appearing also in blood were most of the thyroid clonotypes expanded above 0.001.

Uncontrolled infection, other autoimmune disease, pregnancy or lactation barred patients from enrollment. Diagnosis rested on symptoms, serum thyroxine and TRAb, thyroid ultrasound, and orbital computed tomography. CDR3 length: 12 residues. V was cut by 3 bases and J by 6 bases, with 9 bases left in between. The chain employs TRBV12-3 or TRBV12-4 and TRBJ2-7; a possible D gene is TRBD2 (5 bases). Sample: blood. This receptor was obtained from a woman in her forties or fifties with Graves' ophthalmopathy. Written as DNA, the CDR3 is TGTGCCAGCAGTTTTAGGACTTTCGAGCAGTACTTC. It is translated as CASSFRTFEQYF.